The clone carrying this T cell receptor (beta chain) showed up just once. Original handling: Reference gene primer amplification in the assay estimated nucleated cell counts. Produced via immunoSEQ multiplex PCR; TCRdb's table is partial and in-frame only. Clonal size and the V and J genes are those of that table, whereas D and trimming came from the DNA. This repertoire shows under 200,000 clones, 86% found once; its top ten account for 2.5% to 4%. These data come from a study of blood T cell repertoires in COVID-19. Study background: Some COVID-19 samples were acute and others convalescent; all came from the United States, Italy and Spain. PBMCs, B-cell-depleted T cells, or T cells provided the cDNA or gDNA that made up the material.

The CDR3 is 14 residues long. The germline V and J ends were trimmed by 2 bases and 6 bases, with 12 bases remaining between them. Germline CDR1 reads SGDLS; CDR2 reads YYNGEE. The TCR comes from a man in his 70s with acute or convalescent COVID-19. This rearrangement joins TRBV9 to TRBJ2-4; D remains unclear. The specimen was peripheral blood. The chain's CDR3 is CASSVDITPNIQYF. CDR3 nucleotide sequence: TGTGCCAGCAGCGTCGACATTACACCAAACATTCAGTACTTC.